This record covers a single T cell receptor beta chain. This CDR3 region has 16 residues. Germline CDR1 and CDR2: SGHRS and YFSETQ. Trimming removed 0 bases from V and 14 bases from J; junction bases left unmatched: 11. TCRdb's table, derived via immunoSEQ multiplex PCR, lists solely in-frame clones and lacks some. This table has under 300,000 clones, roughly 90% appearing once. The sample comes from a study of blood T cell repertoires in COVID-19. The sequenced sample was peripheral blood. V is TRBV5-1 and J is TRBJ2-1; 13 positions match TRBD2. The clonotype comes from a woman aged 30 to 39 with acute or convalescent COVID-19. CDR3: CASSLGRTSGSVGKFF. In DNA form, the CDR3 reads TGCGCCAGCAGCTTGGGGAGGACTAGCGGGAGCGTTGGCAAGTTCTTC.